This T cell receptor beta chain was sequenced for a study of T cell responses to AZD1222 COVID-19 vaccine. The germline gives CDR1 MNHEY, CDR2 SVGEGT. V was shortened by 6 bases and J by 8 bases, with 19 bases between the two germline ends. The CDR3 is 15 amino acids. Study observations and caveats: Clonal diversity may have been underestimated in mostly white British donors. Reports indicate that nearly half of spike-specific TCRs are directed at unmutated variant regions. The CD4 TCRs associated with vaccination extended across spike and predominated at 160-218 and 743-854. Without day 14 samples, only post-peak T cell repertoires were studied.

This clone is a singleton in its sample. Its antigen is not known. The protocol was immunoSEQ multiplex PCR, while the TCRdb copy is restricted to in-frame clones and leaves out a portion. Of 95,000 to 150,000 clones listed, about 79% are singletons. The receptor comes from an adult who received the AZD1222 COVID-19 vaccine. This material consisted of peripheral blood, taken 28 days after the second AZD1222 dose. The chain is built from TRBV6-2 or TRBV6-3 and TRBJ1-4; possible D gene TRBD1, 5 bases. The CDR3 sequence: CASSSFGAGSEKLFF. The CDR3 bases are TGTGCCAGCAGCAGCTTTGGAGCAGGGAGCGAAAAACTGTTTTTT.